Presented here are 11 T cell receptor beta chains from one specimen sequenced in a study of blood T cell repertoires in COVID-19. Sequencing used immunoSEQ multiplex PCR; TCRdb keeps in-frame clones, though not all of them. The table includes around 300,000 clones, roughly 89% detected once. Sequencing was done on a sample of PBMCs or T cells enriched from blood (not recorded which). All receptors derive from a woman in her sixties or seventies who had recovered from COVID-19.

The chain is built from TRBV7-2 and TRBJ1-5, with a possible D match to TRBD1 (5 bases). Between the trimmed V and J ends, which lost 0 bases and 6 bases, there was a span of 12 bases. CDR1 and CDR2 (germline): SGHTA, FQGNSA. This CDR3 has 15 amino acids. The CDR3 sequence: CASSLAVREGQPQHF. The DNA for the CDR3 is TGTGCCAGCAGCTTAGCGGTCAGGGAAGGTCAGCCCCAGCATTTT.

This chain links TRBV5-1 with TRBJ2-5, with TRBD1 matching 9 bases. CDR3 length equals 16 residues. Germline values: CDR1 SGHRS, CDR2 YFSETQ. The junction had 11 bases not matched to a gene; V was cut back by 3 bases and J by 5 bases. CDR3 sequence: CASSSVKGQGLETQYF. CDR3 nucleotide sequence: TGCGCCAGCAGCTCCGTCAAGGGACAGGGTTTGGAGACCCAGTACTTC. Drawing the rest from reference TRBV5-1 and TRBJ2-5, the complete variable domain is KAGVTQTPRYLIKTRGQQVTLSCSPISGHRSVSWYQQTPGQGLQFLFEYFSETQRNKGNFPGRFSGRQFSNSRSEMNVSTLELGDSALYLCASSSVKGQGLETQYFGPGTRLLVL.

The genes are TRBV28 and TRBJ1-2, with D perhaps TRBD1 (5 bases). From germline, CDR1 is MDHEN and CDR2 SYDVKM. CDR3 length equals 15 residues. Trimming removed 5 bases from V and 2 bases from J, with 15 bases in between. The CDR3 loop reads CASSPPTGVNYGYTF. DNA for the CDR3: TGTGCCAGCAGTCCCCCCACAGGAGTAAACTATGGCTACACCTTC.

The chain carries TRBV18 and TRBJ2-5; perhaps TRBD2 as D (6 bases). Germline-derived CDR1 and CDR2 are KGHSH and LQKENI. This CDR3 is 13 amino acids long. Trimming pared 3 bases from V and 4 bases from J, leaving 9 bases between. The DNA of the CDR3 is TGTGCCAGCTCACCGGGGGGTTTAGAGACCCAGTACTTC. Its translation: CASSPGGLETQYF. The full variable domain, completed using reference TRBV18 and TRBJ2-5, is NAGVMQNPRHLVRRRGQEARLRCSPMKGHSHVYWYRQLPEEGLKFMVYLQKENIIDESGMPKERFSAEFPKEGPSILRIQQVVRGDSAAYFCASSPGGLETQYFGPGTRLLVL.

J is TRBJ1-6 and V is TRBV6-1; TRBD1 agrees at 7 bases. The V gene end was trimmed by 4 bases and the J gene end by 0 bases; junction bases not matched to a gene: 6. The length of the CDR3 is 17 residues. The germline V gene has CDR1 MNHNS and CDR2 SASEGT. The CDR3 DNA sequence: TGTGCCAGCAGTGTGGGGACAGCCAGCTCCTATAATTCACCCCTCCACTTT. Its protein product is CASSVGTASSYNSPLHF.

This rearrangement joins TRBV10-2 to TRBJ2-1; 9 nucleotides line up with TRBD2. After removal of 2 bases from V and 6 bases from J, the junction contained 8 bases not matched to a gene. Germline loops: CDR1 WSHSY, CDR2 SAAADI. The CDR3 extends over 16 amino acids. The DNA of the CDR3 is TGCGCCAGCAGTGAGACGGCGGGAGGGCATGGCAATGAGCAGTTCTTC. Its protein is CASSETAGGHGNEQFF.

The chain is built from TRBV7-9 and TRBJ2-5; D is perhaps TRBD2 (6 bases). Trimming took off 5 bases at V and 4 bases at J, with 23 bases between the two ends. Germline V gives CDR1 SEHNR, CDR2 FQNEAQ (reference sequence). The CDR3 runs to 17 residues. CDR3 residues: CASSLGRLGNAVETQYF. CDR3 DNA: TGTGCCAGCAGCCTGGGAAGACTAGGAAACGCGGTAGAGACCCAGTACTTC. The full variable domain, its missing parts supplied by reference TRBV7-9 and TRBJ2-5, is DTGVSQNPRHKITKRGQNVTFRCDPISEHNRLYWYRQTLGQGPEFLTYFQNEAQLEKSRLLSDRFSAERPKGSFSTLEIQRTEQGDSAMYLCASSLGRLGNAVETQYFGPGTRLLVL.

The chain combines TRBV7-6 with TRBJ2-7, with 11 bases matching TRBD2. J was trimmed by 2 bases and V by 2 bases; bases with no gene match: 2. The CDR3 has 15 residues. Germline V CDR1 and CDR2: SGHVS, FNYEAQ. The CDR3 nucleotides read TGTGCCAGCAGCTTACTAGCGGGGGGCACCTACGAGCAGTACTTC. Its translation: CASSLLAGGTYEQYF.

This chain uses TRBV28 with TRBJ1-2; tentative D call: TRBD1 (5 bases). Between the trimmed V and J ends, which lost 6 bases and 14 bases, there was a span of 16 bases. This CDR3 is built from 11 residues. CDR1 is MDHEN, CDR2 SYDVKM, per germline. The CDR3 is CASSSTGTETF. CDR3 DNA: TGTGCCAGCAGCTCCACCGGGACTGAAACCTTC.

The chain links TRBV5-1 to TRBJ1-2; D possibly corresponds to TRBD1 (5 bases). Germline V gives CDR1 SGHRS, CDR2 YFSETQ. This CDR3 is built from 14 residues. Trimming pared 7 bases from V and 3 bases from J, leaving 16 bases between. The CDR3 reads CASRKDPGDYGYTF. The CDR3 nucleotides are TGCGCCAGCCGGAAGGACCCGGGGGACTATGGCTACACCTTC.

J is TRBJ1-1 and V is TRBV5-1; D gene ambiguous. Between the trimmed V and J ends, which lost 2 bases and 5 bases, there was a span of 13 bases. Germline CDR1 reads SGHRS; CDR2 reads YFSETQ. The CDR3 runs 14 residues. The CDR3 reads CASSLGYGETEAFF. For the CDR3, the DNA is TGCGCCAGCAGCTTAGGTTACGGAGAGACTGAAGCTTTCTTT.